The TCR beta chain under discussion was sequenced for a study of immune characterization of retroperitoneal liposarcoma. TCRdb reprocessed the PCR reads via MiXCR and lists one record per CDR3 protein. This sample has 1,500 to 2,500 distinct CDR3 sequences, with around 30% found just once. This clonotype has just a few counts. Germline V gives CDR1 SGHVS, CDR2 FQNEAQ. The CDR3 length is 15 residues. V lost 5 bases and J 6 bases, leaving 19 bases between the germline ends. The chain has TRBV7-8 and TRBJ1-1; perhaps TRBD1 as D (5 bases). Material: tumor tissue. This TCR was sampled from a female donor with retroperitoneal liposarcoma. CDR3 DNA sequence: TGTGCCAGCAGCCCCAACGGCGGGTTGGGGGCTGAAGCTTTCTTT. It specifies CASSPNGGLGAEAFF.